This T cell receptor (beta chain) was sequenced in a study of blood T cells in healthy people across ages. Study-level results: Since the PBMCs were unsorted, naive and antigen-experienced cells could not be conclusively compared.

The second PCR ran roughly 7 to 11 cycles with a sample-barcoded 5' primer and J-beta primers. MiXCR was run by TCRdb on the 5' RACE reads, yielding one entry per CDR3 protein. The sample gives approximately 1.5 million distinct CDR3 sequences, 35% to 45% of which show up once; roughly 3.7% is in the top ten. A remark on this clonotype: Its specificity is not known.

The CDR3 length is 18 residues. Per the germline V gene, CDR1 is SGHAT and CDR2 is FQNNGV. The TCR was taken from a woman between 18 and 29 years old in good health. The sample was blood. V gene TRBV11-2 combines with J gene TRBJ2-4; 9 bases agree with TRBD1. TRBJ2-7 explains the end of the DNA better; the J call may be wrong. CDR3: CASSTLAKGTGKSYEQYF. The CDR3 nucleotides are TGTGCCAGCAGCACCCTTGCGAAAGGGACAGGGAAGAGCTACGAGCAGTACTTC.